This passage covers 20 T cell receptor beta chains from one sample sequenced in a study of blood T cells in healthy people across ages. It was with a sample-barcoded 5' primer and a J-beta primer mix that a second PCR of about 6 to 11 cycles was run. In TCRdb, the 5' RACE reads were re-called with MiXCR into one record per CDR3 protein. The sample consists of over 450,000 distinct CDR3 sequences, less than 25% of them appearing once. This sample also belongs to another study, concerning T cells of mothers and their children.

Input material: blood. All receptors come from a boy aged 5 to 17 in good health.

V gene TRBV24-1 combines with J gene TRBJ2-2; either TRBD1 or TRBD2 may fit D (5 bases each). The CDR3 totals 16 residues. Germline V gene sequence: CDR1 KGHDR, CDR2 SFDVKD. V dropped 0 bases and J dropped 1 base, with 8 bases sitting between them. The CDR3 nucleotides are TGTGCCACCAGTGATTTGCTTGGGGGGAACACCGGGGAGCTGTTTTTT. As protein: CATSDLLGGNTGELFF.

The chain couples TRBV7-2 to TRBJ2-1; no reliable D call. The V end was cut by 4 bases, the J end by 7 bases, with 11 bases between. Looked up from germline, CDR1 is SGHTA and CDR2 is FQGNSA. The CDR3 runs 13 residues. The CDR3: CASSSQRFNEQFF. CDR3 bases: TGTGCCAGCAGCTCTCAACGGTTTAATGAGCAGTTCTTC.

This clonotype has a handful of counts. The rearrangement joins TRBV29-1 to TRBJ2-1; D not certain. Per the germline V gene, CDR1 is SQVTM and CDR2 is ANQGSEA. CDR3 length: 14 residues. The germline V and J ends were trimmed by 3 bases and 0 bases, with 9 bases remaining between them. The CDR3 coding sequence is TGCAGCGTTGAGGCCGATAGCTCCTACAATGAGCAGTTCTTC. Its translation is CSVEADSSYNEQFF.

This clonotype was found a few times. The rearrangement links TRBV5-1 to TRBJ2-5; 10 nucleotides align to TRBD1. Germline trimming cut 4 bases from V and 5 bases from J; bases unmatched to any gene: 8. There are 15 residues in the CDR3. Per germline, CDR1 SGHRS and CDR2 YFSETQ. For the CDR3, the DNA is TGCGCCAGCAGCCAAGCGACAGGGGGCATTGAGACCCAGTACTTC. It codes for CASSQATGGIETQYF. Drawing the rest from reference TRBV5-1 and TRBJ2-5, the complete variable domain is KAGVTQTPRYLIKTRGQQVTLSCSPISGHRSVSWYQQTPGQGLQFLFEYFSETQRNKGNFPGRFSGRQFSNSRSEMNVSTLELGDSALYLCASSQATGGIETQYFGPGTRLLVL.

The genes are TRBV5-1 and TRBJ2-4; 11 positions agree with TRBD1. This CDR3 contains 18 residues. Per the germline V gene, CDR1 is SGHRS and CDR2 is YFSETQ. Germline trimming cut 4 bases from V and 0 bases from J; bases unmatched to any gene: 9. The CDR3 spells CASSVAGTGGLAKNIQYF. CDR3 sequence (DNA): TGCGCCAGCAGCGTCGCCGGGACAGGGGGACTAGCCAAAAACATTCAGTACTTC.

The CDR3 DNA is TGCGCCAGCAGCCGAACGGGACTAGCGGGATCCAATGAGCAGTTCTTC. Residues: CASSRTGLAGSNEQFF. This chain uses TRBV4-1 with TRBJ2-1, with TRBD2 matching 13 bases. V lost 4 bases and J lost 6; bases outside the gene matches: 6. The CDR3 totals 16 residues. The germline V gene has CDR1 MGHRA and CDR2 YSYEKL.

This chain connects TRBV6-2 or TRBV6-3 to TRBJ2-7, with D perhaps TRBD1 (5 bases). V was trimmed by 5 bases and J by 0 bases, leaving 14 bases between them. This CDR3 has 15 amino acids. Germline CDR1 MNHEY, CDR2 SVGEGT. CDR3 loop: CASSGPSRDSYEQYF. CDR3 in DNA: TGTGCCAGCAGTGGCCCAAGCAGGGACTCCTACGAGCAGTACTTC.

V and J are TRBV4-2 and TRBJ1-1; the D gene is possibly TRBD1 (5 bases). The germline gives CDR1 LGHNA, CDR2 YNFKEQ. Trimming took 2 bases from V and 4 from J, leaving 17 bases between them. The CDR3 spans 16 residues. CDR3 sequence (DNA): TGTGCCAGCAGCCAAATAGGGAAGGGGCTGGGCACTGAAGCTTTCTTT. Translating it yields CASSQIGKGLGTEAFF.

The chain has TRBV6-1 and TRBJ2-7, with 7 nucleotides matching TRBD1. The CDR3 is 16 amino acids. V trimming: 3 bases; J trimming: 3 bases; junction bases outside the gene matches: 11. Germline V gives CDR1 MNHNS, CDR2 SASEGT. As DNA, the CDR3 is TGTGCCAGCAGTGATACACGGACAGGAGCGGACTACGAGCAGTACTTC. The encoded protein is CASSDTRTGADYEQYF.

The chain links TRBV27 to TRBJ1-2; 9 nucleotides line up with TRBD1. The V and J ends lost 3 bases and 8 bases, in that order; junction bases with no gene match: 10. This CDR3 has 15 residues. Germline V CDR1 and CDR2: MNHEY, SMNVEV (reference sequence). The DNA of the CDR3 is TGTGCCAGCAGTTTGACAGGGGGAGCATCAATCGGCTACACCTTC. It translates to CASSLTGGASIGYTF.

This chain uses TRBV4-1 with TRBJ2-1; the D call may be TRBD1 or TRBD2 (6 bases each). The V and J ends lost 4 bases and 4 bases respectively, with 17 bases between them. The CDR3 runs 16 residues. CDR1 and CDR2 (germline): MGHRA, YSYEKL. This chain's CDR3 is CASSLSPGGGYNEQFF. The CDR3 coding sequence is TGCGCCAGCAGCCTCTCCCCTGGAGGGGGATACAATGAGCAGTTCTTC.

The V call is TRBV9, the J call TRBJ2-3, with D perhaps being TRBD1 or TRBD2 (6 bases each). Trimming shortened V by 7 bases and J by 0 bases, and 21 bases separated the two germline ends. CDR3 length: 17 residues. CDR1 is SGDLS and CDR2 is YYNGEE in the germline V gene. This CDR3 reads CASSARGVSSSTDTQYF. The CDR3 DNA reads TGTGCCAGCTCCGCTAGGGGGGTTTCCTCTAGCACAGATACGCAGTATTTT.

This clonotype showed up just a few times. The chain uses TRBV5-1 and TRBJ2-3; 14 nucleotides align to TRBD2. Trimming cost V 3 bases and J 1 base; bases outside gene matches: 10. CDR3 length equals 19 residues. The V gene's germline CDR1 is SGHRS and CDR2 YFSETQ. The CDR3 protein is CASSSGTSGGEWGTDTQYF. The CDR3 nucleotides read TGCGCCAGCAGCTCCGGGACTAGCGGGGGTGAGTGGGGCACAGATACGCAGTATTTT.

The CDR3 nucleotides are TGCAGCGTTCAGGGGGTCTCCTACGAGCAGTACTTC. Encoded protein: CSVQGVSYEQYF. V and J are TRBV29-1 and TRBJ2-5; 7 bases are shared with TRBD1. The J call may be in error: the DNA end matches TRBJ2-7 better. Per the germline V gene, CDR1 is SQVTM and CDR2 is ANQGSEA. This CDR3 has 12 amino acids.

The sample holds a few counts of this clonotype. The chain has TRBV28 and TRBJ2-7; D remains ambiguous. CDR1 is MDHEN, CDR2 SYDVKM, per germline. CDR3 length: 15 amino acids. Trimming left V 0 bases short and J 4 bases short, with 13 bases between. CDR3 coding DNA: TGTGCCAGCAGTTTATGGAGGAGCGATGGGTACGAGCAGTACTTC. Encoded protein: CASSLWRSDGYEQYF.

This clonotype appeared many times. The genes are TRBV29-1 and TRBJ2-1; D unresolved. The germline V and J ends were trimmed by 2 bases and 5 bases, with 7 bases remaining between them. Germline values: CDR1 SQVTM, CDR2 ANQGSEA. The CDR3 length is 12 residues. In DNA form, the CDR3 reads TGCAGCGTTGAACGGGCTAACAATGAGCAGTTCTTC. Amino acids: CSVERANNEQFF.

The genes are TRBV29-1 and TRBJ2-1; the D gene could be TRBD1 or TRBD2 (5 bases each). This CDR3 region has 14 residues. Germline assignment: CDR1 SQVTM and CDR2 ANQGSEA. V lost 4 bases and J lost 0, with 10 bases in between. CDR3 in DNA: TGCAGCGTTGGGGACCCGAGCTCCTACAATGAGCAGTTCTTC. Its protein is CSVGDPSSYNEQFF.

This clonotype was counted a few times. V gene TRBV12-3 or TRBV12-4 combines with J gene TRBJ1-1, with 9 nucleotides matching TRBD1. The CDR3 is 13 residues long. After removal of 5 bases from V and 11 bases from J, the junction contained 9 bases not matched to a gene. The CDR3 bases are TGTGCCAGCAGTGGGGTCAGGACAGGGGTTGCTTTCTTT. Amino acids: CASSGVRTGVAFF.

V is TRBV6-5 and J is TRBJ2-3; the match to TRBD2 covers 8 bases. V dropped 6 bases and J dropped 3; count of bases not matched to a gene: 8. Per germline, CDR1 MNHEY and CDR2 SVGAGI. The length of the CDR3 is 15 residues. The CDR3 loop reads CASRYDGRATDTQYF. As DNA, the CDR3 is TGTGCCAGCAGATATGACGGGAGGGCTACAGATACGCAGTATTTT.

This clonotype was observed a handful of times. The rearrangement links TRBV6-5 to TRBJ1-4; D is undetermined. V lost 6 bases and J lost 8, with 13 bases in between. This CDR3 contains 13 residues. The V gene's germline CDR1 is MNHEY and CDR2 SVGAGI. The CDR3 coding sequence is TGTGCCAGCAGCCCAACCGGGGAGGAAAAACTGTTTTTT. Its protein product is CASSPTGEEKLFF.